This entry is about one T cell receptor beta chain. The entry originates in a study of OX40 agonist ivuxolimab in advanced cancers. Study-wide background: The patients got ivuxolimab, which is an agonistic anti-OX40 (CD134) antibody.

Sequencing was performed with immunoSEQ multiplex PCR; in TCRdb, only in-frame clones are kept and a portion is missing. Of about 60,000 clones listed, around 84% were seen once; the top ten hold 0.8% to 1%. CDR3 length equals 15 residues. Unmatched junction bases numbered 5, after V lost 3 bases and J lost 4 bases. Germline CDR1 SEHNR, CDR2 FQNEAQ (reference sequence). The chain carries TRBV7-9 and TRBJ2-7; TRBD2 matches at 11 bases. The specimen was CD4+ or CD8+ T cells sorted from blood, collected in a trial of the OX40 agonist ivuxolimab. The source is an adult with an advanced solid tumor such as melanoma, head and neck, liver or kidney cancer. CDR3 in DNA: TGTGCCAGCAGCTTCATTAGCGGGGGGGCGTACGAGCAGTACTTC. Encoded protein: CASSFISGGAYEQYF.